The text below deals with one T cell receptor (beta chain). The table came from immunoSEQ multiplex PCR; TCRdb's copy has only in-frame clones and leaves some out. The sample has 60,000 to 70,000 clones, 80% seen once. The data are from a study of OX40 agonist ivuxolimab in advanced cancers. Background on the study: A mean age of around 66 years, range roughly 23 to 79, was recorded, and roughly 83% were male.

Germline CDR1 is MNHEY and CDR2 is SVGAGI. V was cut by 5 bases and J by 6 bases, with 14 bases left in between. The CDR3 sequence is 13 residues long. The V call is TRBV6-5, the J call TRBJ2-7, with D unclear. This TCR derives from an adult with an advanced solid tumor such as melanoma, head and neck, liver or kidney cancer. Material: CD4+ or CD8+ T cells sorted from blood, obtained in a trial of the OX40 agonist ivuxolimab. The CDR3 loop is CASSPVEHVEQYF. The CDR3 coding sequence is TGTGCCAGCAGTCCCGTCGAACACGTCGAGCAGTACTTC.